This T cell receptor beta chain is drawn from a study of Ad26.COV2.S vaccination and SARS-CoV-2 variants. Study context: The trial was COV1001 and the donor's arm was Ad26.COV2.S. Notes on the study in general: Substantial breadth in spike-specific CD8+ and CD4+ T cell responses was reportedly seen after vaccination. Vaccine and placebo recipients had comparable breadth of non-spike TCRs. Analytic work on TCR breadth and depth might have understated the full extent of total T cell responses.

Stated treatment: around 19 received Ad26.COV2.S at low or high dose, single or two shots; 5 received placebo; per-sample allocation not given. Vaccine and placebo recipients were sampled on day 63 after the first injection. As for this clone: Its cognate antigen is unknown.

V shed 2 bases and J shed 4 bases, with 9 bases lying between them. CDR1 SGHAT and CDR2 FQNNGV come from the germline V gene. The CDR3 spans 15 residues. Assay used: immunoSEQ multiplex PCR; TCRdb lists only in-frame clones, some missing. The sample records hundreds of thousands of clones, 88% being singletons. This receptor was obtained from a person between 18 and 65 years old who received the Ad26.COV2.S COVID-19 vaccine or a placebo. The genes are TRBV11-2 and TRBJ2-6; D unresolved. The sequenced sample was peripheral blood, obtained in a trial of Ad26.COV2.S vaccine versus placebo. CDR3 region: CASSLYPFGANVLTF. As DNA, the CDR3 is TGTGCCAGCAGCTTATACCCCTTCGGGGCCAACGTCCTGACTTTC.